This TCR beta chain was observed in a study of blood T cells in healthy people across ages. It was with a sample-barcoded 5' primer and a J-beta primer mix that a second PCR of roughly 7 to 12 cycles was run. TCRdb reanalysed the 5' RACE reads using MiXCR and keeps one entry per CDR3 protein. This sample yields 1,800,000 or so distinct CDR3 sequences, of which about 39% are seen a single time; about 23% belongs to the top ten. This clonotype was detected only a few times. Its antigen is unknown. The study's findings and limits: Diversity estimates drawn from one million T cells were deemed underestimates. Diversity of TCR beta per million T cells declined in a roughly linear way with age.

Healthy Caucasians from Russia aged about 6 to 90 served as donors. Material for sequencing was blood. The TCR was taken from a human donor in good health.

The CDR3 coding sequence is TGTGCCAGCAGTTGGGACGCCATGAACACTGAAGCTTTCTTT. Its translation: CASSWDAMNTEAFF. The V and J genes are TRBV12-3 or TRBV12-4 and TRBJ1-1; D is perhaps TRBD1 (5 bases). The CDR3 loop spans 14 amino acids. V shed 4 bases and J shed 0 bases, with 9 bases lying between them.